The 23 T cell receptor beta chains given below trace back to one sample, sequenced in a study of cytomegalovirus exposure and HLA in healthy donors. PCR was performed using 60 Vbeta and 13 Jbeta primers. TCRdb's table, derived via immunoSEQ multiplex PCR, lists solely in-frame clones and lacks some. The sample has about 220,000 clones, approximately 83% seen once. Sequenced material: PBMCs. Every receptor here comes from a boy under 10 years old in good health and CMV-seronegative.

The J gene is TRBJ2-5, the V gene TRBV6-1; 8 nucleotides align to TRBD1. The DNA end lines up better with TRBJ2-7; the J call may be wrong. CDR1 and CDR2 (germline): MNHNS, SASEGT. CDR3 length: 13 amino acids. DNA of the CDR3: TGTGCCATTTCGGGACAGGCAAACTACGAGCAGTACTTC. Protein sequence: CAISGQANYEQYF.

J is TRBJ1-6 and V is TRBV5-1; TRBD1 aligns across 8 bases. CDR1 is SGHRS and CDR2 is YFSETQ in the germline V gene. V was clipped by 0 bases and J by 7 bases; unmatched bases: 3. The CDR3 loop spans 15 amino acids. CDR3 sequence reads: CASSLDQGANSPLHF. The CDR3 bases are TGCGCCAGCAGCTTGGATCAGGGGGCCAATTCACCCCTCCACTTT. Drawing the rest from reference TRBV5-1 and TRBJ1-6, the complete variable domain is KAGVTQTPRYLIKTRGQQVTLSCSPISGHRSVSWYQQTPGQGLQFLFEYFSETQRNKGNFPGRFSGRQFSNSRSEMNVSTLELGDSALYLCASSLDQGANSPLHFGNGTRLTVT.

The CDR3 DNA is TGTGCCTGGTACGGTGGGGCCAACGTCCTGACTTTC. Translation: CAWYGGANVLTF. This chain links TRBV30 with TRBJ2-6; the D is unclear. In germline, CDR1 is GTSNPN, CDR2 SVGIG (reference sequence). Trimming stripped 5 bases from V and 3 bases from J, with 5 bases between. The length of the CDR3 is 12 residues.

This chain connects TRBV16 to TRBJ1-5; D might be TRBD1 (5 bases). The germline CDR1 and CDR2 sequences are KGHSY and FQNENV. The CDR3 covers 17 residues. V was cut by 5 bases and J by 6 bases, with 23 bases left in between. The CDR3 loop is CASSEQLMDTGPQPQHF. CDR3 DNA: TGTGCCAGCAGCGAGCAGCTGATGGACACTGGACCTCAGCCCCAGCATTTT.

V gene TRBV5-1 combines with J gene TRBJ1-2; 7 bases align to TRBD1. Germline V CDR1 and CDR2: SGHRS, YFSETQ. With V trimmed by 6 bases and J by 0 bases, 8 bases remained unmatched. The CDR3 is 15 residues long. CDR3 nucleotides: TGCGCCAGCACCTCTACAGGGGTCTCTAACTATGGCTACACCTTC. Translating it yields CASTSTGVSNYGYTF.

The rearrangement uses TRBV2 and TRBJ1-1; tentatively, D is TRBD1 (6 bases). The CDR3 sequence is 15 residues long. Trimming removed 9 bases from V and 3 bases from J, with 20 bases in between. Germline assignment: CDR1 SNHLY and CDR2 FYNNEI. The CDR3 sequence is CARGAAGGGYTEAFF. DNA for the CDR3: TGTGCCAGAGGCGCGGCGGGGGGCGGGTACACTGAAGCTTTCTTT.

The CDR3 loop is CASSLVRGGYTF. CDR3 nucleotide sequence: TGTGCCAGCAGCTTAGTCAGGGGGGGCTACACCTTC. V usage is TRBV7-8 and J usage is TRBJ1-2; TRBD1 matches 7 bases. The CDR3 has 12 amino acids. Germline CDR1 reads SGHVS; CDR2 reads FQNEAQ. V gave up 1 base and J gave up 8 bases; unmatched junction bases: 1. Supplemented by reference TRBV7-8 and TRBJ1-2, the full variable domain reads GAGVSQSPRYKVAKRGQDVALRCDPISGHVSLFWYQQALGQGPEFLTYFQNEAQLDKSGLPSDRFFAERPEGSVSTLKIQRTQQEDSAVYLCASSLVRGGYTFGSGTRLTVV.

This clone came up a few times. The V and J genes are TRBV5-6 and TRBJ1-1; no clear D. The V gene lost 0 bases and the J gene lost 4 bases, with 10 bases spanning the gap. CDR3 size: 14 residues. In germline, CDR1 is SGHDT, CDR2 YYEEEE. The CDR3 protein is CASSLGGGSTEAFF. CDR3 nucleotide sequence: TGTGCCAGCAGCTTGGGGGGAGGGAGCACTGAAGCTTTCTTT.

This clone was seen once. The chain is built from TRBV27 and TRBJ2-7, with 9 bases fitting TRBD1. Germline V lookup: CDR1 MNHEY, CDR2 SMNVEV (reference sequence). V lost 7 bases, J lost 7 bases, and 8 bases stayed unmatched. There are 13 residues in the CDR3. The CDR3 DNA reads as TGTGCCAGCAAAGGACAGGGGTCTCATGAGCAGTACTTC. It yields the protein CASKGQGSHEQYF.

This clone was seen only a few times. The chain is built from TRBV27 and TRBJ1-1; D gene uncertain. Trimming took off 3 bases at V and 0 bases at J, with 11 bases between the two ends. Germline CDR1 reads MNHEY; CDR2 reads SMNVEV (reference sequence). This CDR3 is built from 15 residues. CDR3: CASSLRAAVNTEAFF. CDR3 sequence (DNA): TGTGCCAGCAGTTTGCGGGCAGCTGTGAACACTGAAGCTTTCTTT.

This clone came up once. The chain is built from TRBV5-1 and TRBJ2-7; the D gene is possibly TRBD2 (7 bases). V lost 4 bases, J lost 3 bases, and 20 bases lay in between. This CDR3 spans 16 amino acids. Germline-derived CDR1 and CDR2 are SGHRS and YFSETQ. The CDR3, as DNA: TGCGCCAGCAGCCCAGAGGGGAGGGGGACGAACTACGAGCAGTACTTC. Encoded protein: CASSPEGRGTNYEQYF.

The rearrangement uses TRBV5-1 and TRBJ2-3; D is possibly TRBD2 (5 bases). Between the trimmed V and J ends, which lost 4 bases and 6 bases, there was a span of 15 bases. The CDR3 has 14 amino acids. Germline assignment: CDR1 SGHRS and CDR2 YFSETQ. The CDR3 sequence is CASSQDSIADTQYF. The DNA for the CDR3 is TGCGCCAGCAGCCAGGACTCAATAGCCGATACGCAGTATTTT.

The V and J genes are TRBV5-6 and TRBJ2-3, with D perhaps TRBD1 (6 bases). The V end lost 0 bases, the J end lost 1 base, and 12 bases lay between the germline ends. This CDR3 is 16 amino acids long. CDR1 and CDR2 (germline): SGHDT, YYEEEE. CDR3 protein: CASSLEGPGGTDTQYF. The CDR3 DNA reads TGTGCCAGCAGCTTGGAGGGGCCAGGGGGCACAGATACGCAGTATTTT.

CDR3 sequence reads: CASSRDRSNEQFF. CDR3 DNA: TGTGCCAGCAGTAGAGACAGGTCCAATGAGCAGTTCTTC. The chain couples TRBV27 to TRBJ2-1, with TRBD1 as a possible D gene (6 bases). The V gene lost 5 bases and the J gene lost 6 bases, with 11 bases spanning the gap. The CDR3 totals 13 residues. In germline, CDR1 is MNHEY, CDR2 SMNVEV (reference sequence).

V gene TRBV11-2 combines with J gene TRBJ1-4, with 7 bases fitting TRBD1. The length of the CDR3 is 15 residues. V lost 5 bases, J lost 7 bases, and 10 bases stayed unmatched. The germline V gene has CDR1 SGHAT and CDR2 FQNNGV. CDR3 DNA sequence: TGTGCCAGCAGCAAACTTGGGACAGTAGCTGAAAAACTGTTTTTT. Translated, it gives CASSKLGTVAEKLFF.

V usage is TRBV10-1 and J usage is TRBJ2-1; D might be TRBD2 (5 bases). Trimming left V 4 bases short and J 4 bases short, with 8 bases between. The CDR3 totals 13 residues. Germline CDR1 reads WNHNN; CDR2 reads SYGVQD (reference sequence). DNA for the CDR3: TGCGCCAGCAGTGGACTAATGTACAATGAGCAGTTCTTC. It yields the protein CASSGLMYNEQFF.

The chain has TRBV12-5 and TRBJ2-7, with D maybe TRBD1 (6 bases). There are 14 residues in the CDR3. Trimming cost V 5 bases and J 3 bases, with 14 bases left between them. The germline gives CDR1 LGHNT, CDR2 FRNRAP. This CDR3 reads CASGPPGVVYEQYF. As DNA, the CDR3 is TGTGCTAGTGGTCCCCCAGGGGTCGTCTACGAGCAGTACTTC.

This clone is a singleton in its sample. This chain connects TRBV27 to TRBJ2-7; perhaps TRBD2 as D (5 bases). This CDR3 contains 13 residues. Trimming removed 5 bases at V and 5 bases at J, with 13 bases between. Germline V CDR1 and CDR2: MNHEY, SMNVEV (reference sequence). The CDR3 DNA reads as TGTGCCAGCAGTCTTCTAGCCTGGGACGAGCAGTACTTC. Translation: CASSLLAWDEQYF.

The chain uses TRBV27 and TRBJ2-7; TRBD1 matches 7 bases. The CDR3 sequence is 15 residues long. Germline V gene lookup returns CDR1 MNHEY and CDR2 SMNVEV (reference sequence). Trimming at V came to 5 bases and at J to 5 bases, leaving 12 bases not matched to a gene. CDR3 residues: CASSKLRDSAHEQYF. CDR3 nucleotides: TGTGCCAGCAGTAAATTAAGGGACAGTGCCCACGAGCAGTACTTC.

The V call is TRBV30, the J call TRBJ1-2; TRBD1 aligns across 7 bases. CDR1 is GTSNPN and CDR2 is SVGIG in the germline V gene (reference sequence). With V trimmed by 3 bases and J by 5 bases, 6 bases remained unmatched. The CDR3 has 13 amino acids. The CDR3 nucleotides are TGTGCCTGGAGCTACGGGACAGTTTATGGCTACACCTTC. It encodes CAWSYGTVYGYTF.

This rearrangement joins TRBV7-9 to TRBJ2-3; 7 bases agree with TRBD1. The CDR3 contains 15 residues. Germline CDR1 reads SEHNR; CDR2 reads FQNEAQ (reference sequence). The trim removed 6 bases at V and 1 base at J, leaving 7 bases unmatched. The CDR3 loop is CASRTTGARTDTQYF. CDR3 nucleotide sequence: TGTGCCAGCAGAACTACAGGGGCCCGCACAGATACGCAGTATTTT.

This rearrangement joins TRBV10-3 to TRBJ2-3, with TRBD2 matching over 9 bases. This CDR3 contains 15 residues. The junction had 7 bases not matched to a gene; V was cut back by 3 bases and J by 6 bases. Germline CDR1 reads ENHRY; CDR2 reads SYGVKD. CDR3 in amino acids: CAISEAAGGWDTQYF. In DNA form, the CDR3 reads TGTGCCATCAGTGAAGCAGCGGGGGGCTGGGATACGCAGTATTTT.

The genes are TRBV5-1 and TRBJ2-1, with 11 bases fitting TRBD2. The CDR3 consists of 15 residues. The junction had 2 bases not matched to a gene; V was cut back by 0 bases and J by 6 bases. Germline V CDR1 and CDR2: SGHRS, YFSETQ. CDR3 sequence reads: CASSLGTSGFNEQFF. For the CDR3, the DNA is TGCGCCAGCAGCTTGGGGACTAGCGGGTTCAATGAGCAGTTCTTC.